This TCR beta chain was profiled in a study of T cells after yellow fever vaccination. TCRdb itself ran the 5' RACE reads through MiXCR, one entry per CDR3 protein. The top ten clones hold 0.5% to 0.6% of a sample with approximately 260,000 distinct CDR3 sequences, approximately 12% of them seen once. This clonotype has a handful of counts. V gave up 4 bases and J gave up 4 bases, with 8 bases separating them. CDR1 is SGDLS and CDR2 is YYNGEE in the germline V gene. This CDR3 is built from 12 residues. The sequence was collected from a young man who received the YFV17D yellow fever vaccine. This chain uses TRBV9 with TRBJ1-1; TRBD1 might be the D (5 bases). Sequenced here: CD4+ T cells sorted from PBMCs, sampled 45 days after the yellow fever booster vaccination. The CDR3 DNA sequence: TGTGCCAGCAGCAGGGACGGCACTGAAGCTTTCTTT. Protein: CASSRDGTEAFF.